A single sample gave rise to the 28 T cell receptor beta chains below, sequenced in a study of T-cell memory formation after mild COVID-19. TCRdb re-analysed the 5' RACE reads in MiXCR, keeping a single row per CDR3 protein. The table has approximately 99,000 distinct CDR3 sequences, 15% to 20% seen once. Sequencing was carried out using PBMCs or a T cell subset sorted from them (not recorded which). Every receptor here comes from a man between 18 and 29 years old who had mild COVID-19 (a few samples of this study predate the infection). Cell type and time point are not known.

The V gene is TRBV12-3 or TRBV12-4, the J gene TRBJ2-3, with TRBD1 matching over 7 bases. This CDR3 is 15 amino acids long. Trimming at V came to 2 bases and at J to 1 base, leaving 3 bases not matched to a gene. CDR3 DNA sequence: TGTGCCAGCAGTTTAAACCAGGGGGGCACAGATACGCAGTATTTT. Translating it yields CASSLNQGGTDTQYF.

This clonotype was seen a handful of times. The V gene is TRBV6-5, the J gene TRBJ1-2; possibly TRBD1 for D (5 bases). The germline V gene has CDR1 MNHEY and CDR2 SVGAGI. V was clipped by 6 bases and J by 5 bases, with 16 bases between them. The CDR3 has 14 residues. CDR3 amino acids: CASSSNGGVYGYTF. The CDR3 DNA reads TGTGCCAGCAGCTCAAACGGGGGAGTTTATGGCTACACCTTC.

This clonotype was observed a few times. This chain links TRBV20-1 with TRBJ2-3; no definite D call. V was pared by 3 bases and J by 0 bases, with 13 bases between. Germline CDR1 reads DFQATT; CDR2 reads SNEGSKA (reference sequence). This CDR3 spans 15 amino acids. The CDR3 DNA is TGCAGTGCTAGGTCCGCGGTGACTAGCACAGATACGCAGTATTTT. Its translation: CSARSAVTSTDTQYF.

This clonotype was observed at least ten times. The CDR3 nucleotides are TGCGCCAGCAGCTTGGGGGCACAGGGGGCAGGTACTGAAGCTTTCTTT. It specifies CASSLGAQGAGTEAFF. The chain uses TRBV5-1 and TRBJ1-1; TRBD1 matches at 9 bases. This CDR3 has 16 amino acids. Germline V gene sequence: CDR1 SGHRS, CDR2 YFSETQ. V shed 0 bases, J shed 5 bases, and the junction held 8 bases outside the gene matches.

This clonotype occurred a few times. The V call is TRBV11-2, the J call TRBJ2-3; 10 bases align to TRBD2. Trimming took 2 bases from V and 7 from J; bases not matched to a gene: 6. The CDR3 covers 15 residues. Looked up from germline, CDR1 is SGHAT and CDR2 is FQNNGV. The CDR3 coding sequence is TGTGCCAGCAGCTTACAGCGGGGGGGCGTGTATACGCAGTATTTT. As protein: CASSLQRGGVYTQYF.

This clonotype was recorded a few times. This rearrangement joins TRBV5-5 to TRBJ2-7, with D perhaps matching TRBD1 (7 bases). Trimming removed 3 bases at V and 3 bases at J, with 19 bases between. There are 16 residues in the CDR3. Germline V CDR1 and CDR2: SGHKS, YYEKEE (reference sequence). The CDR3 region is CASSSTGRGRNYEQYV. Here the CDR3 DNA reads TGTGCCAGCAGCTCGACAGGGCGGGGAAGAAACTACGAGCAGTACGTC.

The chain has TRBV10-3 and TRBJ2-3; D not certain. The CDR3 loop spans 12 amino acids. Germline CDR1 reads ENHRY; CDR2 reads SYGVKD. V was shortened by 10 bases and J by 5 bases, with 13 bases between the two germline ends. This CDR3 reads CATSPGVDTQYF. The CDR3 coding sequence is TGTGCCACCTCTCCGGGTGTAGATACGCAGTATTTT.

This clonotype was detected a few times. The chain couples TRBV6-5 to TRBJ1-1; D may be TRBD1 (5 bases). The CDR3 covers 14 residues. V was clipped by 5 bases and J by 2 bases, with 12 bases between them. CDR1 MNHEY and CDR2 SVGAGI come from the germline V gene. The CDR3 sequence is CASSRTQVNTEAFF. As DNA, the CDR3 is TGTGCCAGCAGTCGGACACAGGTAAACACTGAAGCTTTCTTT.

The gene calls are TRBV11-2 and TRBJ2-5; 7 nucleotides align to TRBD1. The V gene's germline CDR1 is SGHAT and CDR2 FQNNGV. Unmatched junction bases numbered 17, after V lost 5 bases and J lost 5 bases. The CDR3 has 17 residues. The CDR3 DNA sequence: TGTGCCAGCAGCCCATTCCGGGACAGTCAATCCCGGGAGACCCAGTACTTC. Translating gives CASSPFRDSQSRETQYF.

V usage is TRBV20-1 and J usage is TRBJ2-5; D possibly corresponds to TRBD2 (5 bases). Between the trimmed V and J ends, which lost 8 bases and 5 bases, there was a span of 12 bases. CDR1 and CDR2 from the germline V gene are DFQATT and SNEGSKA (reference sequence). This CDR3 spans 11 amino acids. The CDR3 bases are TGCAGTCTCCGGGAATGGGAGACCCAGTACTTC. Its translation is CSLREWETQYF.

CDR3 DNA: TGTGCCAGCAGCTTAGAGGGGCGACTGCAGACCCAGTACTTC. Its translation is CASSLEGRLQTQYF. This chain joins TRBV11-2 and TRBJ2-5; D might be TRBD1 (5 bases). Germline V gene sequence: CDR1 SGHAT, CDR2 FQNNGV. Trimming removed 0 bases from V and 6 bases from J, with 11 bases in between. The CDR3 totals 14 residues.

This clonotype was recorded at least ten times. The chain couples TRBV5-1 to TRBJ2-1, with D tentatively TRBD1 (6 bases). The CDR3 is made up of 13 amino acids. V was trimmed by 5 bases and J by 6 bases, leaving 12 bases between them. The germline V gene has CDR1 SGHRS and CDR2 YFSETQ. Here the CDR3 reads CASRGQTPNEQFF. CDR3 nucleotides: TGCGCCAGCAGAGGACAGACACCCAATGAGCAGTTCTTC.

This clonotype was seen a few times. The CDR3 loop reads CSSGPVTDTQYF. DNA of the CDR3: TGCAGCTCGGGACCCGTCACAGATACGCAGTATTTT. The V call is TRBV20-1, the J call TRBJ2-3, with D possibly being TRBD1 or TRBD2 (5 bases each). The length of the CDR3 is 12 residues. Germline V gene data show CDR1 as DFQATT and CDR2 as SNEGSKA (reference sequence).

This clonotype was counted between two and nine times. J is TRBJ2-3 and V is TRBV5-4, with a weak D call TRBD2 (6 bases). V was pared by 0 bases and J by 4 bases, with 18 bases between. Germline-derived CDR1 and CDR2 are SGHNT and YYREEE (reference sequence). The CDR3 loop spans 17 amino acids. This CDR3 reads CASSLGRGIATPDTQYF. Here the CDR3 DNA reads TGTGCCAGCAGCTTGGGACGGGGGATAGCCACGCCAGATACGCAGTATTTT. The entire variable domain, with the rest obtained from reference TRBV5-4 and TRBJ2-3, is as follows: ETGVTQSPTHLIKTRGQQVTLRCSSQSGHNTVSWYQQALGQGPQFIFQYYREEENGRGNFPPRFSGLQFPNYSSELNVNALELDDSALYLCASSLGRGIATPDTQYFGPGTRLTVL.

This clonotype showed up just a few times. V is TRBV10-3 and J is TRBJ1-6; 7 nucleotides agree with TRBD1. The CDR3 covers 16 residues. The V gene end was trimmed by 10 bases and the J gene end by 3 bases; junction bases not matched to a gene: 12. Germline V lookup: CDR1 ENHRY, CDR2 SYGVKD. In nucleotides, the CDR3 is TGTGCCACGCGATTCACAGGGGACGGCTATAATTCACCCCTCCACTTT. Its translation is CATRFTGDGYNSPLHF.

The rearrangement uses TRBV18 and TRBJ2-3; possible D gene TRBD2, 5 bases. The CDR3 loop spans 14 amino acids. Germline V gene data show CDR1 as KGHSH and CDR2 as LQKENI. Trimming cost V 3 bases and J 6 bases, with 13 bases left between them. In DNA, the CDR3 is TGTGCCAGCTCACCTAGAGGGAGTCAGGATACGCAGTATTTT. Protein sequence: CASSPRGSQDTQYF.

There are a few counts of this clonotype. This rearrangement joins TRBV20-1 to TRBJ2-5; D is possibly TRBD1 or TRBD2 (5 bases each). The CDR3 length is 13 residues. V shed 2 bases and J shed 2 bases, with 9 bases lying between them. The V gene's germline CDR1 is DFQATT and CDR2 SNEGSKA (reference sequence). CDR3 protein: CSARRGAQETQYF. The CDR3 nucleotides are TGCAGTGCTAGAAGGGGAGCACAAGAGACCCAGTACTTC.

This rearrangement joins TRBV4-1 to TRBJ2-1; D is undetermined. Germline lookup yields CDR1 MGHRA and CDR2 YSYEKL. The length of the CDR3 is 17 residues. V was clipped by 5 bases and J by 0 bases, with 17 bases between them. In DNA, the CDR3 is TGCGCCAGCAGCTTCAACGATCTGGCAAGCTCCTACAATGAGCAGTTCTTC. Translated, it gives CASSFNDLASSYNEQFF.

The chain employs TRBV29-1 and TRBJ1-1; 8 positions match TRBD1. Per the germline V gene, CDR1 is SQVTM and CDR2 is ANQGSEA. The CDR3 is 13 residues long. V trimming: 5 bases; J trimming: 5 bases; junction bases outside the gene matches: 7. The CDR3 bases are TGCAGCGTTTTAGACAGGGGAGAGACTGAAGCTTTCTTT. It specifies CSVLDRGETEAFF.

There are a few counts of this clonotype. The chain carries TRBV4-2 and TRBJ1-6, with no clear D. This CDR3 has 15 residues. The ends were cut back, 1 base at V and 5 bases at J, with 9 bases in the middle. CDR1 LGHNA and CDR2 YNFKEQ come from the germline V gene. CDR3 sequence reads: CASSQVPADNSPLHF. Written as DNA, the CDR3 is TGTGCCAGCAGCCAAGTTCCAGCCGATAATTCACCCCTCCACTTT.

This clonotype turned up a few times. This rearrangement joins TRBV7-9 to TRBJ2-7; tentative D call: TRBD2 (5 bases). Looked up from germline, CDR1 is SEHNR and CDR2 is FQNEAQ (reference sequence). Trimming cost V 5 bases and J 7 bases, with 12 bases left between them. The CDR3 loop spans 12 amino acids. The DNA for the CDR3 is TGTGCCAGCAGCCTCTCCTCGGGGGAGCAGTACGTC. Amino acids: CASSLSSGEQYV.

This clonotype occurred a few times. The V call is TRBV7-2, the J call TRBJ1-1; D might be TRBD1 (6 bases). Germline loops: CDR1 SGHTA, CDR2 FQGNSA. The CDR3 extends over 16 amino acids. The germline V and J ends were trimmed by 3 bases and 3 bases, with 17 bases remaining between them. The CDR3 DNA sequence: TGTGCCAGCAGCTTTTCCCAGAAGGGGGGGTACACTGAAGCTTTCTTT. As protein: CASSFSQKGGYTEAFF.

This sequence joins TRBV11-2 and TRBJ2-5; the D gene is possibly TRBD1 (5 bases). Germline V lookup: CDR1 SGHAT, CDR2 FQNNGV. This CDR3 is 14 amino acids long. Trimming left V 7 bases short and J 2 bases short, with 14 bases between. The CDR3 spells CASNPPAGQETQYF. The CDR3 coding sequence is TGTGCCAGCAACCCCCCGGCAGGGCAAGAGACCCAGTACTTC.

In this sample, this clonotype turned up a few times. The chain employs TRBV15 and TRBJ2-5; 10 bases fit TRBD1. CDR1 LNHNV and CDR2 YYDKDF come from the germline V gene (reference sequence). This CDR3 has 16 amino acids. Trimming took 4 bases from V and 5 from J; bases not matched to a gene: 10. CDR3 DNA sequence: TGTGCCACCAGCAATACCAGGACAGGGGGGCTGGAGACCCAGTACTTC. Translated: CATSNTRTGGLETQYF.

This clonotype was seen a few times. The chain couples TRBV7-9 to TRBJ2-3; D not resolved. The germline gives CDR1 SEHNR, CDR2 FQNEAQ (reference sequence). The CDR3 length is 13 residues. V was clipped by 5 bases and J by 0 bases, with 6 bases between them. CDR3 loop: CASSTSSTDTQYF. The CDR3 bases are TGTGCCAGCAGCACATCTAGCACAGATACGCAGTATTTT. The whole variable domain, filled in from reference TRBV7-9 and TRBJ2-3, reads DTGVSQNPRHKITKRGQNVTFRCDPISEHNRLYWYRQTLGQGPEFLTYFQNEAQLEKSRLLSDRFSAERPKGSFSTLEIQRTEQGDSAMYLCASSTSSTDTQYFGPGTRLTVL.

The V call is TRBV20-1, the J call TRBJ1-1, with D maybe TRBD1 (6 bases). The CDR3 loop spans 14 amino acids. With 6 bases removed from V and 1 base from J, the gap between germline ends came to 15 bases. CDR1 and CDR2 from the germline V gene are DFQATT and SNEGSKA (reference sequence). The CDR3 DNA is TGCAGTGCCTTTTTACAGGGCACGAACACTGAAGCTTTCTTT. This translates into CSAFLQGTNTEAFF.

The chain recombines TRBV7-2 with TRBJ1-2; 7 positions match TRBD1. J was trimmed by 8 bases and V by 4 bases; bases with no gene match: 16. The germline CDR1 and CDR2 sequences are SGHTA and FQGNSA. This CDR3 is built from 16 residues. DNA of the CDR3: TGTGCCAGCAGCTCCCAAGGCTCAATGACAGGGCCCGGCTACACCTTC. The encoded protein is CASSSQGSMTGPGYTF. The full variable domain, with the rest looked up from reference TRBV7-2 and TRBJ1-2, is GAGVSQSPSNKVTEKGKDVELRCDPISGHTALYWYRQSLGQGLEFLIYFQGNSAPDKSGLPSDRFSAERTGGSVSTLTIQRTQQEDSAVYLCASSSQGSMTGPGYTFGSGTRLTVV.

The chain carries TRBV29-1 and TRBJ2-5; D gene uncertain. Germline V gene data show CDR1 as SQVTM and CDR2 as ANQGSEA. The V end lost 4 bases, the J end lost 0 bases, and 9 bases lay between the germline ends. The CDR3 extends over 13 amino acids. The CDR3 bases are TGCAGCGTTGTTATGACATACCAAGAGACCCAGTACTTC. As protein: CSVVMTYQETQYF.